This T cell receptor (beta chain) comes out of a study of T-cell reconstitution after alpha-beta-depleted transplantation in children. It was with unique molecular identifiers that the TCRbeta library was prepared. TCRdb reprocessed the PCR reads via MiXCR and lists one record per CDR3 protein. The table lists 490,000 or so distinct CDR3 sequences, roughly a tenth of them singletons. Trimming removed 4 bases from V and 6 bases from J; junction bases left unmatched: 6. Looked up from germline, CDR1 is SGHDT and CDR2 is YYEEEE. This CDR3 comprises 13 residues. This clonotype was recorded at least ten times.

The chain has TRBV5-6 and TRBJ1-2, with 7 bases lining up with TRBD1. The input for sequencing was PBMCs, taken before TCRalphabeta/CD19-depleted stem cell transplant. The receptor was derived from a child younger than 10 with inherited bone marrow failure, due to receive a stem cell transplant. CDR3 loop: CASSLIQGNGYTF. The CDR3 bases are TGTGCCAGCAGCCTTATACAGGGGAATGGCTACACCTTC.